The 32 T cell receptor beta chains below all came from one sample that was sequenced in a study of response to subunit inactivated influenza vaccine. TCRdb re-derived calls from the RT-PCR reads in MiXCR, one entry per CDR3 protein. This table has about 540,000 distinct CDR3 sequences, under 25% appearing once. This sample was also put to use in a study of T cells expressing NK-cell markers. That investigation notes: UMI-tagged 5'RACE template switching yielded the TCR beta cDNA.

The sample here was CD4+ T cells sorted from PBMCs, taken 11 to 12 days after vaccination. These receptors came from a man aged 45 to 65 who received an inactivated influenza vaccine.

The sample holds a few counts of this clonotype. This chain connects TRBV5-1 to TRBJ2-7, with TRBD2 as a possible D gene (6 bases). This CDR3 has 14 amino acids. V dropped 1 base and J dropped 2 bases, with 10 bases sitting between them. Germline values: CDR1 SGHRS, CDR2 YFSETQ. The DNA of the CDR3 is TGCGCCAGCAGCTTGCCTAGCGACACCTACGAGCAGTACTTC. Its protein is CASSLPSDTYEQYF.

This chain connects TRBV2 to TRBJ2-3; 10 bases map to TRBD2. Germline-derived CDR1 and CDR2 are SNHLY and FYNNEI. This CDR3 region has 15 residues. V shed 6 bases, J shed 4 bases, and the junction held 7 bases outside the gene matches. Here the CDR3 DNA reads TGTGCCAGCAGCGGCCAGCGGGGGGGCGCAGATACGCAGTATTTT. It encodes CASSGQRGGADTQYF.

This clonotype has a single count. The V call is TRBV24-1, the J call TRBJ2-5; D possibly corresponds to TRBD1 (6 bases). CDR3 length: 14 residues. Looked up from germline, CDR1 is KGHDR and CDR2 is SFDVKD. V lost 3 bases, J lost 5 bases, and 12 bases lay in between. CDR3 nucleotide sequence: TGTGCCACCAGTGATCCACAGGGTGAGGAGACCCAGTACTTC. Protein: CATSDPQGEETQYF.

This chain links TRBV6-5 with TRBJ2-2; 9 nucleotides agree with TRBD1. The CDR3 length is 17 residues. Germline assignment: CDR1 MNHEY and CDR2 SVGAGI. J gave up 7 bases and V 2 bases, and 11 bases lay outside the gene matches. CDR3 DNA sequence: TGTGCCAGCAGTTACCGGGGACAGGGTCATTCGGGCGGGGAGCTGTTTTTT. Its protein is CASSYRGQGHSGGELFF.

There are a few counts of this clonotype. V gene TRBV7-2 combines with J gene TRBJ2-3; 9 nucleotides align to TRBD2. CDR1 is SGHTA and CDR2 is FQGNSA in the germline V gene. J lost 1 base, V lost 1 base, and 3 bases had no gene match. This CDR3 spans 16 amino acids. DNA of the CDR3: TGTGCCAGCAGCTTAGGTGTAGCGGGAGGCACAGATACGCAGTATTTT. Amino acid sequence: CASSLGVAGGTDTQYF.

In its sample, this clonotype was seen a few times. This chain links TRBV4-2 with TRBJ1-6; maybe TRBD1 (6 bases). The CDR3 runs 16 residues. V dropped 1 base and J dropped 7 bases, with 14 bases sitting between them. Germline CDR1 reads LGHNA; CDR2 reads YNFKEQ. The CDR3 spells CASSQVPGASNSPLHF. The CDR3 DNA follows: TGTGCCAGCAGCCAAGTCCCGGGGGCTAGCAATTCACCCCTCCACTTT.

This clonotype came up a few times. CDR3 sequence (DNA): TGTGCCAGCAGTTTAGTTCGGGGGTATCGATACGAGCAGTACTTC. Encoded protein: CASSLVRGYRYEQYF. V is TRBV12-3 or TRBV12-4 and J is TRBJ2-7, with D maybe TRBD2 (6 bases). V lost 1 base, J lost 4 bases, and 14 bases lay in between. CDR3 length: 15 residues.

This clonotype has more than one count but fewer than ten. The J gene is TRBJ2-7, the V gene TRBV7-9; 7 bases line up with TRBD1. Germline CDR1 SEHNR, CDR2 FQNEAQ (reference sequence). The ends lost 3 bases at V and 6 bases at J; junction bases unmatched: 8. CDR3 size: 14 residues. The CDR3 sequence is CASSLGDSRVEQYF. The DNA for the CDR3 is TGTGCCAGCAGCTTGGGGGACAGCCGAGTCGAGCAGTACTTC.

The rearrangement links TRBV20-1 to TRBJ1-6, with D maybe TRBD1 (5 bases). V lost 5 bases to trimming and J lost 4 bases, with 12 bases between them. CDR3 length: 14 residues. CDR1 DFQATT and CDR2 SNEGSKA come from the germline V gene (reference sequence). This chain's CDR3 is CSADPGRYNSPLHF. CDR3 in DNA: TGCAGTGCTGACCCGGGACGGTATAATTCACCCCTCCACTTT.

The gene calls are TRBV4-1 and TRBJ1-5; 7 bases line up with TRBD1. V dropped 0 bases and J dropped 7; count of bases not matched to a gene: 6. This CDR3 is built from 15 residues. The germline V gene has CDR1 MGHRA and CDR2 YSYEKL. The CDR3 nucleotides are TGCGCCAGCAGCCAAGAACCACAGGGGATACAGCCCCAGCATTTT. Its protein is CASSQEPQGIQPQHF.

This chain links TRBV12-3 or TRBV12-4 with TRBJ1-4; unclear D gene. The CDR3 length is 14 residues. V dropped 2 bases and J dropped 7 bases, with 11 bases sitting between them. In DNA, the CDR3 is TGTGCCAGCAGTTTAAAATCCTTGGGTGAAAAACTGTTTTTT. Protein product: CASSLKSLGEKLFF.

The genes are TRBV12-3 or TRBV12-4 and TRBJ1-5, with D perhaps matching TRBD1 (5 bases). CDR3 length: 13 residues. Trimming cost V 6 bases and J 6 bases, with 12 bases left between them. The CDR3: CASSRDQFQPQHF. Written as DNA, the CDR3 is TGTGCCAGCAGCCGGGACCAGTTTCAGCCCCAGCATTTT.

J is TRBJ1-5 and V is TRBV20-1; no reliable D call. Germline values: CDR1 DFQATT, CDR2 SNEGSKA (reference sequence). Trimming removed 6 bases at V and 3 bases at J, with 18 bases between. The CDR3 has 15 residues. The CDR3 nucleotides are TGCAGTGCGTCTCGAGGGCTCGTGGACAATCAGCCCCAGCATTTT. Its protein is CSASRGLVDNQPQHF.

The chain carries TRBV6-5 and TRBJ1-1, with TRBD1 as a possible D gene (5 bases). The CDR3 is 15 residues long. Germline V gives CDR1 MNHEY, CDR2 SVGAGI. Trimming removed 0 bases at V and 4 bases at J, with 12 bases between. The CDR3 DNA is TGTGCCAGCAGTTACTCTGGGGGGTCGGCCACTGAAGCTTTCTTT. As protein: CASSYSGGSATEAFF.

The J gene is TRBJ2-3, the V gene TRBV4-1, with D tentatively TRBD2 (6 bases). Between the trimmed V and J ends, which lost 3 bases and 2 bases, there was a span of 18 bases. The CDR3 runs to 17 residues. Looked up from germline, CDR1 is MGHRA and CDR2 is YSYEKL. The CDR3 sequence: CASSQLGLATITDTQYF. Written as DNA, the CDR3 is TGCGCCAGCAGCCAGTTGGGACTTGCCACGATCACAGATACGCAGTATTTT.

The CDR3 loop is CSVHRDLGDNEQFF. In DNA, the CDR3 is TGCAGCGTCCACCGGGACTTGGGAGACAATGAGCAGTTCTTC. The chain combines TRBV29-1 with TRBJ2-1; weak D call: TRBD2 (6 bases). The V end was cut by 6 bases, the J end by 5 bases, with 17 bases between. The germline gives CDR1 SQVTM, CDR2 ANQGSEA. This CDR3 spans 14 amino acids.

This clonotype was observed a few times. The gene calls are TRBV20-1 and TRBJ1-5; 7 positions agree with TRBD1. The CDR3 has 15 amino acids. The V segment lost 5 bases and the J segment 1 base; nucleotides outside the gene matches: 8. Germline V lookup: CDR1 DFQATT, CDR2 SNEGSKA (reference sequence). The CDR3 loop is CSASGQVSSNQPQHF. The CDR3 DNA follows: TGCAGTGCTTCCGGACAGGTCTCCAGCAATCAGCCCCAGCATTTT.

This clonotype was seen at least ten times. The chain combines TRBV2 with TRBJ2-5; D not resolved. V dropped 8 bases and J dropped 4 bases, with 14 bases sitting between them. Germline V gene sequence: CDR1 SNHLY, CDR2 FYNNEI. The CDR3 length is 13 residues. CDR3 residues: CASGPETGETQYF. The DNA for the CDR3 is TGTGCCAGCGGCCCGGAAACGGGAGAGACCCAGTACTTC.

This clonotype was observed many times. The chain couples TRBV29-1 to TRBJ2-1; D is uncertain. Trimming shortened V by 7 bases and J by 9 bases, and 13 bases separated the two germline ends. Germline V gives CDR1 SQVTM, CDR2 ANQGSEA. This CDR3 contains 11 residues. CDR3 in DNA: TGCAGCGCCTATGAGTGGGGTGAGCAGTTCTTC. It is translated as CSAYEWGEQFF.

The rearrangement joins TRBV2 to TRBJ1-1; D is perhaps TRBD1 (6 bases). The germline V and J ends were trimmed by 1 base and 5 bases, with 11 bases remaining between them. The length of the CDR3 is 14 residues. CDR1 and CDR2 from the germline V gene are SNHLY and FYNNEI. The CDR3 nucleotides read TGTGCCAGCAGTGAAGGTGGGGGGCGAACTGAAGCTTTCTTT. This gives the protein CASSEGGGRTEAFF.

This clonotype was found many times. This sequence joins TRBV12-3 or TRBV12-4 and TRBJ2-7; 12 nucleotides agree with TRBD1. Trimming cost V 6 bases and J 3 bases; bases outside gene matches: 6. This CDR3 comprises 15 residues. The DNA of the CDR3 is TGTGCCAGCAGCCGAGGGACAGGGGGCAGCTACGAGCAGTACTTC. Translated: CASSRGTGGSYEQYF.

The V gene is TRBV4-3, the J gene TRBJ2-6; 7 nucleotides align to TRBD1. The J segment lost 0 bases and the V segment lost 4 bases, leaving 9 bases of the junction unmatched. Germline-derived CDR1 and CDR2 are LGHNA and YSLEER. There are 18 residues in the CDR3. The DNA for the CDR3 is TGCGCCAGCAGCCTAGAGCCGGGACAGAGCTCTGGGGCCAACGTCCTGACTTTC. Its translation: CASSLEPGQSSGANVLTF.

The V and J genes are TRBV10-3 and TRBJ1-2, with unresolved D. Trimming cost V 3 bases and J 4 bases, with 9 bases left between them. The CDR3 extends over 13 amino acids. The germline V gene has CDR1 ENHRY and CDR2 SYGVKD. CDR3 residues: CAISDPLLYGYTF. The CDR3 bases are TGTGCCATCAGTGACCCCCTGCTCTATGGCTACACCTTC.

This clonotype was observed a handful of times. The V and J genes are TRBV6-5 and TRBJ2-3, with TRBD2 matching 12 bases. The CDR3 covers 17 residues. Germline V gene lookup returns CDR1 MNHEY and CDR2 SVGAGI. With 0 bases clipped from V and 5 bases from J, the junction kept 6 bases outside the gene matches. CDR3 residues: CASSYSSSGRAKDTQYF. CDR3 DNA: TGTGCCAGCAGTTACTCATCTAGCGGGAGGGCAAAAGATACGCAGTATTTT.

The CDR3 spells CASSVGVAGVNEQFF. CDR3 bases: TGTGCCAGCAGCGTAGGTGTAGCGGGGGTCAATGAGCAGTTCTTC. This chain links TRBV9 with TRBJ2-1; 9 bases match TRBD2. Losses at the gene ends were 0 bases for V and 6 bases for J; bases not matched to a gene: 4. The germline V gene has CDR1 SGDLS and CDR2 YYNGEE. This CDR3 is 15 amino acids long.

The rearrangement uses TRBV4-3 and TRBJ2-5, with a weak D call TRBD1 (6 bases). CDR3 size: 15 residues. CDR1 and CDR2 from the germline V gene are LGHNA and YSLEER. The V and J ends lost 1 base and 4 bases respectively, with 13 bases between them. CDR3 nucleotide sequence: TGCGCCAGCAGCCAAGGGCCCAGGGGAAGAGAGACCCAGTACTTC. Translating it yields CASSQGPRGRETQYF.

This clonotype appeared once. The chain joins TRBV20-1 to TRBJ1-2; 10 bases line up with TRBD1. Germline CDR1 reads DFQATT; CDR2 reads SNEGSKA (reference sequence). The CDR3 length is 14 residues. Trimming removed 6 bases from V and 5 bases from J; junction bases left unmatched: 9. The CDR3 nucleotides read TGCAGTGCCATAGGGACAGGGGATCTTTATGGCTACACCTTC. Protein product: CSAIGTGDLYGYTF.

This clonotype was counted only a few times. The chain employs TRBV7-8 and TRBJ2-1; 7 bases map to TRBD2. This CDR3 region has 15 residues. Looked up from germline, CDR1 is SGHVS and CDR2 is FQNEAQ. J gave up 7 bases and V 5 bases, and 11 bases lay outside the gene matches. The CDR3 DNA reads as TGTGCCAGCAGCCGCTTTCGGGACTATGCTAATGAGCAGTTCTTC. This sequence encodes CASSRFRDYANEQFF.

This clonotype showed up just a few times. The chain joins TRBV7-2 to TRBJ2-1; D may be TRBD2 (6 bases). This CDR3 has 16 residues. Between the trimmed V and J ends, which lost 1 base and 2 bases, there was a span of 12 bases. Germline assignment: CDR1 SGHTA and CDR2 FQGNSA. The CDR3 bases are TGTGCCAGCAGCTTAGGGATAGCGGATACCTACAATGAGCAGTTCTTC. This sequence encodes CASSLGIADTYNEQFF.

This clonotype turned up a few times. V usage is TRBV14 and J usage is TRBJ2-1; D is ambiguous. The CDR3 totals 18 residues. Between the trimmed V and J ends, which lost 0 bases and 3 bases, there was a span of 18 bases. CDR1 SGHDN and CDR2 FVKESK come from the germline V gene. The CDR3 DNA reads TGTGCCAGCAGCCAAGAAATGAGTGGCAGGTCTTTCTACAATGAGCAGTTCTTC. Amino acid sequence: CASSQEMSGRSFYNEQFF.

In this sample, this clonotype turned up many times. The chain recombines TRBV10-3 with TRBJ2-7; possible D gene TRBD1, 5 bases. Germline V CDR1 and CDR2: ENHRY, SYGVKD. This CDR3 comprises 14 residues. The V end was cut by 10 bases, the J end by 0 bases, with 16 bases between. CDR3 sequence (DNA): TGTGCCACCGCTTTACAGGCTAGCTCCTACGAGCAGTACTTC. Translation: CATALQASSYEQYF.

The chain couples TRBV21-1 to TRBJ2-7; the table's D call, TRBD1, has no DNA check behind it. TRBV21-1 is marked as a pseudogene. The CDR3 runs 17 residues. CDR3 loop: CASSKGTGQGISYEQYF. In nucleotides, the CDR3 is TGTGCCAGCAGCAAAGGAACGGGACAGGGGATCTCCTACGAGCAGTACTTC.